The rows below give T cell receptor beta chains drawn from one sample of a study of cytomegalovirus exposure and HLA in healthy donors. The table came from immunoSEQ multiplex PCR; TCRdb's copy has only in-frame clones and leaves some out. The profile shows approximately 140,000 clones, 79% of them singletons. Material for sequencing was PBMCs. The receptors stem from a young man in good health and CMV-seronegative. Both conserved end residues are part of each CDR3. Fields, in order: J gene, clone size, D gene, V gene, CDR3 DNA, CDR3 protein. The D gene is left open where the match is weak. Expanded clones get a size class; other rows say once, few or many, or leave the size out.

TRBJ1-5 once TRBD1 TRBV15 TGTGCCACCAGCAGTCACTTCCTCTCGACAGGGGTAATCGATCAGCCCCAGCATTTT CATSSHFLSTGVIDQPQHF
TRBJ1-2 few NA TRBV5-1 TGCGCCAGCGGAGGGAACACCCTAAATGGCTACACCTTC CASGGNTLNGYTF
TRBJ1-2 NA NA TRBV4-2 TGTGCCAGCAGCCTAGTTGGAGAAAACTATGGCTACACCTTC CASSLVGENYGYTF
TRBJ1-1 NA TRBD1 TRBV6-1 TGTGCCAGCAGTGAGACAGGGGGCGGGAAAGCTTTCTTT CASSETGGGKAFF
TRBJ2-1 NA TRBD1 TRBV5-1 TGCGCCAGCAGCCCCTTCGTTGGTGCAGGGGGCAATGAGCAGTTCTTC CASSPFVGAGGNEQFF
TRBJ1-1 few NA TRBV5-1 TGCGCCAGCAGCTTGGATAGGGGTGGGACTGAAGCTTTCTTT CASSLDRGGTEAFF
TRBJ1-3 NA TRBD1 TRBV11-3 TGTGCCAGCAGCTTAGAAACCGGGACAGGGGCCGGAAACACCATATATTTT CASSLETGTGAGNTIYF
TRBJ2-7 NA NA TRBV19 TGTGCCAGTAGTATGAGCGGCAGCTCCTACGAGCAGTACTTC CASSMSGSSYEQYF
TRBJ1-5 few NA TRBV6-1 TGTGCCAGCAGTGGTCCCCAGGGAGGACAGCCCCAGCATTTT CASSGPQGGQPQHF
TRBJ2-7 once TRBD1 TRBV13 TGTGCCAGCAGCCACGGGACAGGCCAGTACGAGCAGTACTTC CASSHGTGQYEQYF
TRBJ2-7 few NA TRBV18 TGTGCCAGCTCACCACCGGGCCGGGGTGGGGAGCAGTACTTC CASSPPGRGGEQYF
TRBJ1-1 NA NA TRBV19 TGTGCCAGTAGTATTTTAGCATCTCACGAGGCTTTCTTT CASSILASHEAFF
TRBJ2-1 NA NA TRBV5-4 TGTGCCAGCAGCTACAGGGCGCAACGGTACAATGAGCAGTTCTTC CASSYRAQRYNEQFF
TRBJ1-1 NA NA TRBV10-3 TGTGCCATCAGTGAGTCGGGCGAACCGAACACTGAAGCTTTCTTT CAISESGEPNTEAFF
TRBJ1-2 NA TRBD1 TRBV5-1 TGCGCCAGCAGCTCGGGACAGGGGGTTAGTAATGGCTACACCTTC CASSSGQGVSNGYTF
TRBJ2-3 NA NA TRBV23-1 TGCGCCAGCAGCCTCCACCCGACAGGAATCAGCACAGATACGCAGTATTTT CASSLHPTGISTDTQYF
TRBJ1-2 NA NA TRBV7-2 TGTGCCAGCAGCTCAGCCCCCCACAGCTACTATGGCTACACCTTC CASSSAPHSYYGYTF
TRBJ1-4 NA TRBD1 TRBV9 TGTGCCAGCAGCGTGACCGGGACAGAGCTGGAAAAACTGTTTTTT CASSVTGTELEKLFF
TRBJ2-3 NA NA TRBV5-1 TGCGCCAGCAGCTTGGCCCCGGAGGATACGCAGTATTTT CASSLAPEDTQYF
TRBJ2-1 NA NA TRBV19 TGTGCCAGTAGCCAGGAGGGCGATCCTAACAATGAGCAGTTCTTC CASSQEGDPNNEQFF
TRBJ1-4 NA NA TRBV6-1 TGTGCCAGCAGTCCGGGTCTCGCGGAAAAACTGTTTTTT CASSPGLAEKLFF
TRBJ2-7 NA TRBD2 TRBV7-3 TGTGCCAGCAGCGACGGGGGGAACTGCGAGCAGTACTTC CASSDGGNCEQYF
TRBJ1-5 NA NA TRBV15 TGTGCCACCAGCAGAGATCGTTCCTTAGGCAATCAGCCCCAGCATTTT CATSRDRSLGNQPQHF
TRBJ2-2 NA TRBD1 TRBV2 TGTGCCAGCCACAGGGGGTTTGAGGACACCGGGGAGCTGTTTTTT CASHRGFEDTGELFF
TRBJ1-2 NA NA TRBV5-1 TGCGCCAGCAGCCCGGACGGGACATGGCAACGGAGTGGCTACACCTTC CASSPDGTWQRSGYTF
TRBJ2-2 once NA TRBV18 TGTGCCAGCTCACCGGTATCCCAGGGAAAAACCGGGGAGCTGTTTTTT CASSPVSQGKTGELFF
TRBJ2-4 NA TRBD2 TRBV5-1 TGCGCCAGCAGCTTGGGCGGGAGGGGGCTTACCAAAAACATTCAGTACTTC CASSLGGRGLTKNIQYF
TRBJ2-1 NA TRBD1 TRBV30 TGTGCCTGGAGTCACGGGACAGCCAATGAGCAGTTCTTC CAWSHGTANEQFF
TRBJ1-4 NA TRBD1 TRBV6-5 TGTGCCAGCAGCCAAGGGACAGGGTTAGATGAAAAACTGTTTTTT CASSQGTGLDEKLFF
TRBJ1-1 NA TRBD1 TRBV9 TGTGCCAGCAGCGTAGGGGGAGGTTTGTTGGAGGGGGCGAACACTGAAGCTTTCTTT CASSVGGGLLEGANTEAFF
TRBJ2-2 once TRBD1 TRBV11-3 TGTGCCAGCAGAACCGGGACAGGGGAGAACACCGGGGAGCTGTTTTTT CASRTGTGENTGELFF
TRBJ2-2 NA NA TRBV9 TGTGCCAGCAGCGTAGTCGGGACACTGCATGAGGAGCTGTTTTTT CASSVVGTLHEELFF
TRBJ1-1 NA NA TRBV10-3 TGTGCCATCAGTGACAGGTGGAACACTGAAGCTTTCTTT CAISDRWNTEAFF
TRBJ1-5 NA NA TRBV27 TGTGCCAGCAGTTTTTTACCTCTTTGGGGCGAGAATAGCAATCAGCCCCAGCATTTT CASSFLPLWGENSNQPQHF
TRBJ1-1 NA TRBD1 TRBV14 TGTGCCAGCAGCCACCGGGGTCCGGGACAGAAGAACACTGAAGCTTTCTTT CASSHRGPGQKNTEAFF
TRBJ1-2 NA NA TRBV27 TGTGCCAGCAGTTTATCTAACAATAACTATGGCTACACCTTC CASSLSNNNYGYTF
TRBJ2-7 NA NA TRBV6-6 TGTGCCAGCAGTTACGTAAGGGGTTCCTACGAGCAGTACTTC CASSYVRGSYEQYF
TRBJ1-5 NA NA TRBV6-5 TGTGCCAGCAGGAGACAAAGTAATAGCAATCAGCCCCAGCATTTT CASRRQSNSNQPQHF
TRBJ1-1 few NA TRBV4-1 TGCGCCAGCAGCCCAACTGCGGAGGAGAGCACTGAAGCTTTCTTT CASSPTAEESTEAFF
TRBJ1-2 NA NA TRBV7-3 TGTGCCAGCAGCTTAAGTGGTTTGGGCAGGGAAGGCTACACCTTC CASSLSGLGREGYTF
TRBJ2-3 NA TRBD1 TRBV7-6 TGTGCCAGCAGCTCGGGGACAGGGATGACAGATACGCAGTATTTT CASSSGTGMTDTQYF
TRBJ2-4 NA TRBD1 TRBV27 TGTGCCAGCAGTTTCAGGGGGCAGGCCAAAAACATTCAGTACTTC CASSFRGQAKNIQYF
TRBJ2-7 once NA TRBV7-2 TGTGCCAGCAGCTCAAGACAGACTTCCTACGAGCAGTACTTC CASSSRQTSYEQYF